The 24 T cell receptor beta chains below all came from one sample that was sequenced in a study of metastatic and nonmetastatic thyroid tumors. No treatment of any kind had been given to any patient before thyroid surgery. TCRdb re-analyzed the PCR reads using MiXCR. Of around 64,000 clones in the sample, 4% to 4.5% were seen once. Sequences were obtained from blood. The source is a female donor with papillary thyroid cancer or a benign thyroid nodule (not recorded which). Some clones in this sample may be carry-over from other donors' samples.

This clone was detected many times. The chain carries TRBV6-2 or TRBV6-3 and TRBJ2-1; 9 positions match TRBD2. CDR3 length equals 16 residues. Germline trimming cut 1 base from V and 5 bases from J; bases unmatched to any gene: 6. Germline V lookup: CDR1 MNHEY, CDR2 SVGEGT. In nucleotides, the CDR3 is TGTGCCAGCAGTTACTTTAGCGGGAGCAGCCACAATGAGCAGTTCTTC. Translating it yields CASSYFSGSSHNEQFF.

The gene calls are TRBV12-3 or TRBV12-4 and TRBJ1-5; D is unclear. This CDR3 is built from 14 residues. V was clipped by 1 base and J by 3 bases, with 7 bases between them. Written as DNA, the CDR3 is TGTGCCAGCAGTTTAGGGTCAGTCAATCAGCCCCAGCATTTT. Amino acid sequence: CASSLGSVNQPQHF.

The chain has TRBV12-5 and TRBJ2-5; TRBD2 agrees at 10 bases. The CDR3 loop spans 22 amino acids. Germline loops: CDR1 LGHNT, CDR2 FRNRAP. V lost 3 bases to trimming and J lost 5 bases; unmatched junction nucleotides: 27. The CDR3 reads CASGFLLGGGGSAGGPGETQYF. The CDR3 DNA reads TGTGCTAGTGGTTTCCTTCTGGGAGGGGGGGGCTCAGCGGGAGGGCCGGGGGAGACCCAGTACTTC. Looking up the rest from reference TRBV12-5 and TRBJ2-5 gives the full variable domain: DARVTQTPRHKVTEMGQEVTMRCQPILGHNTVFWYRQTMMQGLELLAYFRNRAPLDDSGMPKDRFSAEMPDATLATLKIQPSEPRDSAVYFCASGFLLGGGGSAGGPGETQYFGPGTRLLVL.

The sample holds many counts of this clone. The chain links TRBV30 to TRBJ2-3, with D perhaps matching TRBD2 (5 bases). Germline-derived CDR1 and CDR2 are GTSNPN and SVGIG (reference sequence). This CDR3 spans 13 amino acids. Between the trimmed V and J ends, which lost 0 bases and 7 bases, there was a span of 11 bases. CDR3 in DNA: TGTGCCTGGAGTGTAAGCGGAGCGAATACGCAGTATTTT. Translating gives CAWSVSGANTQYF.

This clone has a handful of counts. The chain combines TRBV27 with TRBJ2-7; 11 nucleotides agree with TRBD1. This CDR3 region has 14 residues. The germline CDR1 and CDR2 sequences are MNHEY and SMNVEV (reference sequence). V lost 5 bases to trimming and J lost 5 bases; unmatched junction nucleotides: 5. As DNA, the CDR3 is TGTGCCAGCAGTGGACAGGGGGCGGTCAACGAGCAGTACTTC. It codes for CASSGQGAVNEQYF.

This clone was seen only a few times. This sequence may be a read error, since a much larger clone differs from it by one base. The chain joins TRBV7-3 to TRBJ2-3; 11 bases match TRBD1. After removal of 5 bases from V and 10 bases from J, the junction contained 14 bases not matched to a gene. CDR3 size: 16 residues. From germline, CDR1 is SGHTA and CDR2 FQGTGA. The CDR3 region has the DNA TGTGCCAGCAGCCGGTGGGGACAGGGGGTCGCGGCGGCGCAGTATTTT. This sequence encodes CASSRWGQGVAAAQYF.

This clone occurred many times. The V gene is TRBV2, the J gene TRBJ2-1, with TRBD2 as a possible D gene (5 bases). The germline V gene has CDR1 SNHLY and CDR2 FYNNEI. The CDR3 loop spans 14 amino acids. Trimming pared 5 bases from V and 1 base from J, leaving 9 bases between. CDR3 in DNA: TGTGCCAGCAGTCTAAGCGGATCCTACAATGAGCAGTTCTTC. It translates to CASSLSGSYNEQFF.

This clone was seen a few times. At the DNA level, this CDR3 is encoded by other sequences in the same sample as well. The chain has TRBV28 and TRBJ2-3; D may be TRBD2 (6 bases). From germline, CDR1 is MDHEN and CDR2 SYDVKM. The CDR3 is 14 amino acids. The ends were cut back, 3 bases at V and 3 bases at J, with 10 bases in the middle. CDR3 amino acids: CASSFVAGTDTQYF. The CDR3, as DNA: TGTGCCAGCAGTTTCGTTGCGGGAACAGATACGCAGTATTTT.

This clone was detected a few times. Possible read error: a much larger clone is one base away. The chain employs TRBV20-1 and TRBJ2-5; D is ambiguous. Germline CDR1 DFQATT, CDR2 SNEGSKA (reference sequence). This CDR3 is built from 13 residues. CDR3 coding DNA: TGCAGTGCTAGAGATCAAACGGTAGAGGCCCAGTACTTC. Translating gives CSARDQTVEAQYF.

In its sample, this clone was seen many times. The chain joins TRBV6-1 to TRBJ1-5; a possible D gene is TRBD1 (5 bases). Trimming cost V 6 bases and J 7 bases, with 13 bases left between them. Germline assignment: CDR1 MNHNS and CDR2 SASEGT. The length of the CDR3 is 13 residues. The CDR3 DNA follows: TGTGCCAGCAGACAATCAGGGCAACAGCCCCAGCATTTT. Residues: CASRQSGQQPQHF.

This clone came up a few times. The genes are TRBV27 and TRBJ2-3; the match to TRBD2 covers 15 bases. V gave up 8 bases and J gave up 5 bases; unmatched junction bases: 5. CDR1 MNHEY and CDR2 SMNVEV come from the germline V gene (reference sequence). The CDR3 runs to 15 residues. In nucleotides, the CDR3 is TGTGCCAGCGGACTAGCGGGAGGGGGAGTAGATACGCAGTATTTT. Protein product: CASGLAGGGVDTQYF.

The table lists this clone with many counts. This CDR3 reads CASSLGQRNTGELFF. CDR3 nucleotides: TGCGCCAGCAGCTTGGGACAGCGGAACACCGGGGAGCTGTTTTTT. The chain recombines TRBV5-1 with TRBJ2-2, with a possible D match to TRBD1 (5 bases). CDR3 length equals 15 residues. CDR1 is SGHRS and CDR2 is YFSETQ in the germline V gene. Trimming took off 0 bases at V and 1 base at J, with 7 bases between the two ends.

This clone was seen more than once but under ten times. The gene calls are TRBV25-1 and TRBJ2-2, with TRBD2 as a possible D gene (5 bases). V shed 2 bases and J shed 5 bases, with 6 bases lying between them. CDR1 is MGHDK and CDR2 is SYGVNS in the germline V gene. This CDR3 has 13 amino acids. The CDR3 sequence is CASSERETGELFF. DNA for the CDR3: TGTGCCAGCAGTGAAAGGGAGACCGGGGAGCTGTTTTTT. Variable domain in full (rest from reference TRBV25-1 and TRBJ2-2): EADIYQTPRYLVIGTGKKITLECSQTMGHDKMYWYQQDPGMELHLIHYSYGVNSTEKGDLSSESTVSRIRTEHFPLTLESARPSHTSQYLCASSERETGELFFGEGSRLTVL.

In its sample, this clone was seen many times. CDR3 sequence: CASSERQVRETQYF. CDR3 bases: TGTGCCAGCAGCGAACGACAGGTGAGGGAGACCCAGTACTTC. The V gene is TRBV5-6, the J gene TRBJ2-5, with a tentative D call TRBD1 (6 bases). The V gene lost 4 bases and the J gene lost 5 bases, with 15 bases spanning the gap. Germline V gene lookup returns CDR1 SGHDT and CDR2 YYEEEE. The CDR3 totals 14 residues.

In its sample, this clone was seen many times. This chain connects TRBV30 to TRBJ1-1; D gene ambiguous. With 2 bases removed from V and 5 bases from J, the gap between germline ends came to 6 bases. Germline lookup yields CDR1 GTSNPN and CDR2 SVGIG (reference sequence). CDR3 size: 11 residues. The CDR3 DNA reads TGTGCCTGGAGTAGAGGGACTGAAGCTTTCTTT. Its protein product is CAWSRGTEAFF.

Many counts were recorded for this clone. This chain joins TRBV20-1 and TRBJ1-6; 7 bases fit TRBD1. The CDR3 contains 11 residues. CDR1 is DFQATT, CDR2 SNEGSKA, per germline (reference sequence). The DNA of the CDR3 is TGCAATACAGGGGAGAATTCACCCCTCCACTTT. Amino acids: CNTGENSPLHF.

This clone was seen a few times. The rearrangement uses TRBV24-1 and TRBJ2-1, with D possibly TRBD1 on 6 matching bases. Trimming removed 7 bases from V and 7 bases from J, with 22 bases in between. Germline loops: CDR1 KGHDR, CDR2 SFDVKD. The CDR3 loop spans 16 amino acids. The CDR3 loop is CATSHYGQRIRNEQFF. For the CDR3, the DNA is TGTGCCACCAGCCACTATGGACAGCGGATCAGGAATGAGCAGTTCTTC.

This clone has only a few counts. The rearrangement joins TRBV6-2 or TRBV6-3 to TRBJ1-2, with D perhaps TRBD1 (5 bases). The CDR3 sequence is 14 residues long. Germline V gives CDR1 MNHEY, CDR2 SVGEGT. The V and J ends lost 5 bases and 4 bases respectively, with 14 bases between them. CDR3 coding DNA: TGTGCCAGCAGTCACTACGGGGGAGGCTATGGCTACACCTTC. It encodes CASSHYGGGYGYTF.

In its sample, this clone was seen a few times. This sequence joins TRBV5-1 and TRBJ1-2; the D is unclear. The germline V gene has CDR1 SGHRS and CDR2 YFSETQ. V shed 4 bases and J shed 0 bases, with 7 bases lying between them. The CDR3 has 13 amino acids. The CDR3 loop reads CASSHTANYGYTF. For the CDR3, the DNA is TGCGCCAGCAGCCATACAGCTAACTATGGCTACACCTTC.

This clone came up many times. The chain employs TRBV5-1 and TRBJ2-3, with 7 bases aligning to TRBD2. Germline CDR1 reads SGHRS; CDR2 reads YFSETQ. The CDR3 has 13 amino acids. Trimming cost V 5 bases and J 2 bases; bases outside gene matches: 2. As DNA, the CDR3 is TGCGCCAGCAGGGGAGGGTTCACAGATACGCAGTATTTT. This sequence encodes CASRGGFTDTQYF.

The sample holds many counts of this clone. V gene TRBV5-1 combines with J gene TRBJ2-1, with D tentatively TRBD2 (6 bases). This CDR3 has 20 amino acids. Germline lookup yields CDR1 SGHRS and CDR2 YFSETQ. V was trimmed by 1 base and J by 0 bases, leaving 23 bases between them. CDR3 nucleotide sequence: TGCGCCAGCAGCTTGAGTCCTAGCGCCCCGTCTTTAAGCTCCTACAATGAGCAGTTCTTC. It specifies CASSLSPSAPSLSSYNEQFF.

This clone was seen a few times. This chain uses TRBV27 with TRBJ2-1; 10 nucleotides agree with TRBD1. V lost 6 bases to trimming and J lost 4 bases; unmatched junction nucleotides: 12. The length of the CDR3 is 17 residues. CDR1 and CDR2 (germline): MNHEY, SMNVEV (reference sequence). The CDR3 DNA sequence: TGTGCCAGCAGACCTTTTGGCCGGGACAGGGGATACAATGAGCAGTTCTTC. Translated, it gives CASRPFGRDRGYNEQFF.

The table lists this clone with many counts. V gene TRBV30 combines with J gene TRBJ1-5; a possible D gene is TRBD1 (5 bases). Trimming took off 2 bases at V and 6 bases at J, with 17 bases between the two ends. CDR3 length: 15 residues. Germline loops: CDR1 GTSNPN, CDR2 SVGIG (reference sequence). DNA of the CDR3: TGTGCCTGGAGTCCACCCCCAGGGTGGGGTCAGCCCCAGCATTTT. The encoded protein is CAWSPPPGWGQPQHF.

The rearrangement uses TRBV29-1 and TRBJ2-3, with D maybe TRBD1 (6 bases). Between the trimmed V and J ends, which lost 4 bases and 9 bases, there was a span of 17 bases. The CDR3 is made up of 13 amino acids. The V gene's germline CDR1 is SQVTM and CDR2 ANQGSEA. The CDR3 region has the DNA TGCAGCGTTGGCAGGGACCAGGGGCGGACGCAGTATTTT. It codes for CSVGRDQGRTQYF.